A single sample is the source of the 27 T cell receptor beta chains below, sequenced in a study of cytomegalovirus exposure and HLA in healthy donors (dated by TCRdb to about 2017). Library preparation employed the immunoSEQ multiplex PCR assay. For the multiplex PCR, a mixture combining 60 forward primers for TCR Vbeta segments and 13 reverse primers for TCR Jbeta segments was used. TCRdb's version of the immuneACCESS table is confined to in-frame rearrangements and falls short of the full clone set. An unresolved V gene accounts for under half of the shortfall where checked; the remainder is of unknown origin. The sample table lists about 120,000 clones, 55% to 75% of them with a count of one. Of the sample, around 3.7% is held by the ten largest clones. The specimen sequenced was PBMCs. The origin of the receptors is a man between 25 and 39 years old in good health and CMV-seronegative.

The chain employs TRBV10-3 and TRBJ1-2, with 10 bases lining up with TRBD1. In germline, CDR1 is ENHRY, CDR2 SYGVKD. There are 16 residues in the CDR3. With V trimmed by 3 bases and J by 6 bases, 10 bases remained unmatched. The CDR3 bases are TGTGCCATCAGTGACCACCGGGACAGGGGTAATCATGGCTACACCTTC. Its translation is CAISDHRDRGNHGYTF.

V and J are TRBV19 and TRBJ2-3; 10 bases align to TRBD2. The germline V gene encodes CDR1 LNHDA and CDR2 SQIVND (reference sequence). The CDR3 runs 19 residues. Trimming removed 5 bases from V and 0 bases from J; junction bases left unmatched: 14. Here the CDR3 DNA reads TGTGCCAGTAGTCCGATAACTAGCGGGGCTTGGGGTAGCACAGATACGCAGTATTTT. As protein: CASSPITSGAWGSTDTQYF.

V is TRBV9 and J is TRBJ2-1; 13 nucleotides agree with TRBD2. V trimming: 1 base; J trimming: 6 bases; junction bases outside the gene matches: 7. Germline V gene data show CDR1 as SGDLS and CDR2 as YYNGEE. The CDR3 consists of 17 residues. CDR3 region: CASSVLRTSGGTNEQFF. The CDR3 DNA is TGTGCCAGCAGCGTACTCCGGACTAGCGGGGGAACCAATGAGCAGTTCTTC.

V usage is TRBV6-6 and J usage is TRBJ2-7; D ambiguous. This CDR3 contains 15 residues. Looked up from germline, CDR1 is MNHNY and CDR2 is SVGAGI (reference sequence). Trimming removed 2 bases at V and 1 base at J, with 12 bases between. The CDR3 is CASSYLNTISYEQYF. The CDR3 DNA sequence: TGTGCCAGCAGTTACCTCAACACCATTTCCTACGAGCAGTACTTC.

The chain employs TRBV18 and TRBJ2-1, with 9 nucleotides matching TRBD1. The CDR3 length is 17 residues. Trimming at V came to 4 bases and at J to 8 bases, leaving 15 bases not matched to a gene. Germline CDR1 is KGHSH and CDR2 is LQKENI. CDR3 loop: CASSRRTPGQGSYEQFF. The CDR3 DNA sequence: TGTGCCAGCTCACGCCGAACCCCGGGACAGGGTAGCTATGAGCAGTTCTTC.

V usage is TRBV5-1 and J usage is TRBJ2-7, with 10 bases fitting TRBD1. This CDR3 has 15 residues. After removal of 2 bases from V and 2 bases from J, the junction contained 4 bases not matched to a gene. Per germline, CDR1 SGHRS and CDR2 YFSETQ. The DNA for the CDR3 is TGCGCCAGCAGCTTTAAGGACAGGGGGACCTACGAGCAGTACTTC. It encodes CASSFKDRGTYEQYF.

V is TRBV5-4 and J is TRBJ1-3; TRBD1 aligns across 9 bases. V lost 5 bases, J lost 2 bases, and 5 bases stayed unmatched. In germline, CDR1 is SGHNT, CDR2 YYREEE (reference sequence). CDR3 length: 15 residues. The CDR3 is CASRQQGAPGNTIYF. The CDR3 DNA reads as TGTGCCAGCAGACAACAGGGGGCGCCTGGAAACACCATATATTTT.

This clone is a singleton in its sample. The chain has TRBV9 and TRBJ2-7, with 8 bases fitting TRBD2. Trimming cost V 4 bases and J 7 bases; bases outside gene matches: 13. The CDR3 contains 15 residues. The germline V gene has CDR1 SGDLS and CDR2 YYNGEE. The CDR3 bases are TGTGCCAGCAGCACCTTAACTAGCGGCAAGGGTGAGCAGTACTTC. Encoded protein: CASSTLTSGKGEQYF.

The rearrangement links TRBV11-3 to TRBJ2-1; perhaps TRBD1 as D (5 bases). Germline V gene data show CDR1 as SGHNT and CDR2 as YENEEA. V was trimmed by 3 bases and J by 3 bases, leaving 9 bases between them. This CDR3 region has 14 residues. CDR3 in amino acids: CASSLRQSYNEQFF. In DNA, the CDR3 is TGTGCCAGCAGCTTGAGACAGAGCTACAATGAGCAGTTCTTC.

V is TRBV5-1 and J is TRBJ1-2, with 7 bases aligning to TRBD1. The CDR3 is made up of 13 amino acids. Trimming removed 4 bases from V and 8 bases from J; junction bases left unmatched: 8. Germline values: CDR1 SGHRS, CDR2 YFSETQ. CDR3 residues: CASSLDGTAGYTF. The DNA of the CDR3 is TGCGCCAGCAGCCTAGACGGGACAGCCGGCTACACCTTC.

This clone has a handful of counts. The chain employs TRBV28 and TRBJ2-5; a weak D match, TRBD1 (6 bases). TRBJ2-7 explains the end of the DNA better; the J call may be wrong. In germline, CDR1 is MDHEN, CDR2 SYDVKM. The CDR3 consists of 14 residues. This chain's CDR3 is CAIRTGTHIYEQYF. The CDR3 nucleotides are TGTGCCATCAGAACCGGGACACACATCTACGAGCAGTACTTC.

This clone is a singleton in its sample. The chain uses TRBV12-1 and TRBJ2-7; the D segment call TRBD1 is taken from the table without a DNA check. TRBV12-1 represents a pseudogene. The length of the CDR3 is 12 residues. CDR3 in amino acids: CASSSRGHEQYF. The CDR3 DNA follows: TGTGCCAGCAGCTCCAGGGGGCACGAGCAGTACTTC.

The chain carries TRBV5-6 and TRBJ1-5; D gene uncertain. The CDR3 runs to 15 residues. The V gene's germline CDR1 is SGHDT and CDR2 YYEEEE. The V end was cut by 5 bases, the J end by 2 bases, with 14 bases between. CDR3: CASSARLSGNQPQHF. The CDR3 DNA follows: TGTGCCAGCAGTGCTAGGCTGAGCGGCAATCAGCCCCAGCATTTT.

This sequence joins TRBV6-6 and TRBJ2-7; weak D call: TRBD1 (5 bases). CDR1 is MNHNY, CDR2 SVGAGI, per germline (reference sequence). The CDR3 is 13 amino acids. V shed 6 bases and J shed 2 bases, with 11 bases lying between them. CDR3 amino acids: CASRERGAYEQYF. The CDR3 DNA sequence: TGTGCCAGCAGGGAAAGGGGCGCCTACGAGCAGTACTTC.

The chain has TRBV6-4 and TRBJ2-7; 9 bases agree with TRBD1. J gave up 2 bases and V 5 bases, and 4 bases lay outside the gene matches. This CDR3 has 14 residues. Germline loops: CDR1 MRHNA, CDR2 SNTAGT. The DNA of the CDR3 is TGTGCCAGCAGTTACGGGACAGGGCCCTACGAGCAGTACTTC. It encodes CASSYGTGPYEQYF.

The rearrangement uses TRBV6-1 and TRBJ1-1; 7 bases match TRBD1. Germline CDR1 MNHNS, CDR2 SASEGT. The CDR3 totals 14 residues. V shed 8 bases, J shed 6 bases, and the junction held 12 bases outside the gene matches. CDR3 sequence (DNA): TGTGCCAGCGCCGTACAGGGGACCTCGCCTGAAGCTTTCTTT. Its translation is CASAVQGTSPEAFF.

The chain employs TRBV28 and TRBJ1-2; TRBD1 is a possible D gene (6 bases). The CDR3 is 15 amino acids. With 1 base removed from V and 5 bases from J, the gap between germline ends came to 14 bases. The germline V gene encodes CDR1 MDHEN and CDR2 SYDVKM. The CDR3 reads CASSLYGGRRYGYTF. The CDR3 DNA sequence: TGTGCCAGCAGTTTATACGGGGGGCGCCGGTATGGCTACACCTTC.

The gene calls are TRBV5-4 and TRBJ2-3, with D maybe TRBD2 (6 bases). Germline CDR1 and CDR2: SGHNT and YYREEE (reference sequence). V was shortened by 3 bases and J by 2 bases, with 13 bases between the two germline ends. This CDR3 is 15 amino acids long. This chain's CDR3 is CASSSRADYTDTQYF. The CDR3 nucleotides read TGTGCCAGCAGCTCTCGAGCGGACTACACAGATACGCAGTATTTT.

This chain connects TRBV7-6 to TRBJ1-3; 7 nucleotides match TRBD1. With 8 bases clipped from V and 1 base from J, the junction kept 8 bases outside the gene matches. The germline CDR1 and CDR2 sequences are SGHVS and FNYEAQ. This CDR3 spans 15 amino acids. CDR3 sequence reads: CASQLLQGSGNTIYF. As DNA, the CDR3 is TGTGCCAGCCAACTCTTACAGGGGTCTGGAAACACCATATATTTT. Full variable domain (outside the CDR3, taken from reference TRBV7-6 and TRBJ1-3): GAGVSQSPRYKVTKRGQDVALRCDPISGHVSLYWYRQALGQGPEFLTYFNYEAQQDKSGLPNDRFSAERPEGSISTLTIQRTEQRDSAMYRCASQLLQGSGNTIYFGEGSWLTVV.

The chain is built from TRBV9 and TRBJ2-5, with 8 bases lining up with TRBD1. The last part of the DNA fits TRBJ2-7 better; the J call may be wrong. Per the germline V gene, CDR1 is SGDLS and CDR2 is YYNGEE. This CDR3 comprises 16 residues. The CDR3 nucleotides read TGTGCCAGCAGCCCCCGCTCGACAGGGGTTCCCTACGAGCAGTACTTC. Protein product: CASSPRSTGVPYEQYF.

About this clone itself: Other DNA variants within this sample encode the same CDR3. The chain joins TRBV6-5 to TRBJ1-1; D not certain. Germline-derived CDR1 and CDR2 are MNHEY and SVGAGI. Trimming took 3 bases from V and 6 from J, leaving 8 bases between them. The CDR3 is 12 residues long. CDR3 sequence reads: CASSYPSPEAFF. In nucleotides, the CDR3 is TGTGCCAGCAGTTATCCGAGCCCTGAAGCTTTCTTT.

This clone was recorded a few times. The chain employs TRBV7-9 and TRBJ2-3; D is uncertain. Between the trimmed V and J ends, which lost 4 bases and 4 bases, there was a span of 9 bases. The CDR3 totals 13 residues. CDR1 is SEHNR, CDR2 FQNEAQ, per germline (reference sequence). Written as DNA, the CDR3 is TGTGCCAGCAGCTCCGTGGGCTCAGATACGCAGTATTTT. Translating it yields CASSSVGSDTQYF.

There are a few counts of this clone. The gene calls are TRBV11-2 and TRBJ2-3; the D gene is possibly TRBD1 (6 bases). Per the germline V gene, CDR1 is SGHAT and CDR2 is FQNNGV. V lost 1 base and J lost 0, with 8 bases in between. The CDR3 length is 15 residues. CDR3 DNA sequence: TGTGCCAGCAGCTTAGGGACAGTTAGCACAGATACGCAGTATTTT. Residues: CASSLGTVSTDTQYF.

This clone was found once. V is TRBV6-6 and J is TRBJ1-5, with D unclear. The CDR3 length is 14 residues. Trimming removed 6 bases at V and 6 bases at J, with 15 bases between. The germline V gene encodes CDR1 MNHNY and CDR2 SVGAGI (reference sequence). The CDR3 nucleotides are TGTGCCAGCAGCCGCGAAGTTCGAGGTCAGCCCCAGCATTTT. It codes for CASSREVRGQPQHF.

This chain joins TRBV5-4 and TRBJ1-1, with TRBD1 identical over 7 bases. Germline V gene sequence: CDR1 SGHNT, CDR2 YYREEE (reference sequence). V lost 3 bases to trimming and J lost 2 bases; unmatched junction nucleotides: 1. The CDR3 loop spans 13 amino acids. For the CDR3, the DNA is TGTGCCAGCAGCTGGGACAGAAACACTGAAGCTTTCTTT. Translating it yields CASSWDRNTEAFF.

V is TRBV7-9 and J is TRBJ2-3; 8 bases are a match to TRBD1. The CDR3 has 16 amino acids. CDR1 SEHNR and CDR2 FQNEAQ come from the germline V gene (reference sequence). J was trimmed by 3 bases and V by 5 bases; bases with no gene match: 10. CDR3 in amino acids: CASSPWTGSWTDTQYF. For the CDR3, the DNA is TGTGCCAGCAGCCCATGGACAGGGTCCTGGACAGATACGCAGTATTTT.

The chain couples TRBV6-1 to TRBJ2-7; tentative D call: TRBD2 (5 bases). The CDR3 spans 15 residues. V lost 4 bases and J 2 bases, leaving 15 bases between the germline ends. From germline, CDR1 is MNHNS and CDR2 SASEGT. The CDR3 DNA sequence: TGTGCCAGCAGTGTCTTACCCGAGGAGGCCTACGAGCAGTACTTC. Translating gives CASSVLPEEAYEQYF.